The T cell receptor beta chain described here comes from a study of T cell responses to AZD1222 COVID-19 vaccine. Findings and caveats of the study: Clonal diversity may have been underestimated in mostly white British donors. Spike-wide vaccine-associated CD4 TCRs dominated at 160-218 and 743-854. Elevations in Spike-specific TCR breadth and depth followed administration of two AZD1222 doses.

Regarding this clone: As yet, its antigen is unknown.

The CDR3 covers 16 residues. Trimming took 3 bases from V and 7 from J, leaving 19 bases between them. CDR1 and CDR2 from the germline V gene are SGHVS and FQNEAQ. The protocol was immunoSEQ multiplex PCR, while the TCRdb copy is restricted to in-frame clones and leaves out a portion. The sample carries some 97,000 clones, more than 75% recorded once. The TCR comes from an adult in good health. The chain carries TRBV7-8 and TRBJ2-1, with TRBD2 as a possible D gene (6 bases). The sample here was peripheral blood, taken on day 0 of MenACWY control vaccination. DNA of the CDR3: TGTGCCAGCAGCTTCACCCCAGGTGCGGGGTTAAATGAGCAGTTCTTC. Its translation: CASSFTPGAGLNEQFF.